This T cell receptor beta chain originates from a study of cytomegalovirus exposure and HLA in healthy donors. Across the study: The 120 or so validation repertoires used a platform that matched the one used for the roughly 650 first-cohort repertoires, as a later analysis reported.

The CDR3 extends over 14 amino acids. Per the germline V gene, CDR1 is MNHEY and CDR2 is SMNVEV (reference sequence). Separate from the 666-subject first cohort was the approximately 120-subject validation cohort, to which the donors belonged. The study's findings and limits: Overall, under 200 TCR beta chains were annotated as cytomegalovirus-associated.

This clone appeared a single time. Its antigen is still unknown. One end of the junction is discordant with germline, which a read error may explain. Clones were sequenced by immunoSEQ multiplex PCR, and TCRdb holds only the in-frame ones, with some missing. The sample holds 200,000 or so clones, just over 85% seen once. The sample taken for sequencing was PBMCs. The rearrangement links TRBV27 to TRBJ2-3, with D uncertain. The TCR comes from a woman aged 18-29 years in good health and CMV-seronegative. CDR3 nucleotide sequence: TGTGCCAGCAGTTTATCTTTCGACTGGTCCGCACGCGAATTT. Residues: CASSLSFDWSAREF.